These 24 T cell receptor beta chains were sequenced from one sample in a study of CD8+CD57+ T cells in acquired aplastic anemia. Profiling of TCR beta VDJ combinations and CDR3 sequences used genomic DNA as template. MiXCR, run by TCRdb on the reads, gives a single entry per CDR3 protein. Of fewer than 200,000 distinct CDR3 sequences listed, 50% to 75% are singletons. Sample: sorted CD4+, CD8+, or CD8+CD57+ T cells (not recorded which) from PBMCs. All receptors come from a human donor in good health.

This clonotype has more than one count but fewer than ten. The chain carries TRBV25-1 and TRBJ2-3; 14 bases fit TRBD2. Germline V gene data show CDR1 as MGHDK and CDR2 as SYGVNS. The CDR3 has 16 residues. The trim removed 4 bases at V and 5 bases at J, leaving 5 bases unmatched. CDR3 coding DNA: TGTGCCAGCAGTGCGACTAGCGGGAGGGCAAGAGATACGCAGTATTTT. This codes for CASSATSGRARDTQYF.

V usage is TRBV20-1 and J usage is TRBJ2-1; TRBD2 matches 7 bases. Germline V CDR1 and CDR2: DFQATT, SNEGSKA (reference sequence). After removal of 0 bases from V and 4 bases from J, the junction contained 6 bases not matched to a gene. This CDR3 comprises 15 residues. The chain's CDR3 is CSARDMGGVYNEQFF. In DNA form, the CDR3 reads TGCAGTGCTAGAGATATGGGGGGGGTATACAATGAGCAGTTCTTC.

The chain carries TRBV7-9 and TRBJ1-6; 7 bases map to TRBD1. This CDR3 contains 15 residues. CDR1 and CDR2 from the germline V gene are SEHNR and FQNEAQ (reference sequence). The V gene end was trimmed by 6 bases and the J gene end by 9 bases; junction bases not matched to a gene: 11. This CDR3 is CASRGGRGRISPLHF. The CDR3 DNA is TGTGCCAGCAGGGGCGGGAGGGGGCGAATTTCACCCCTCCACTTT.

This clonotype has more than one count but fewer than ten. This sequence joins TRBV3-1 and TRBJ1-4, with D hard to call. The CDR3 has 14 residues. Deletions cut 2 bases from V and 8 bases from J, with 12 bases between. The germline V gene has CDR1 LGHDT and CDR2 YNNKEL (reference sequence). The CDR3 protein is CASSQFRRPEKLFF. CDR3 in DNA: TGTGCCAGCAGCCAATTTCGACGTCCAGAAAAACTGTTTTTT.

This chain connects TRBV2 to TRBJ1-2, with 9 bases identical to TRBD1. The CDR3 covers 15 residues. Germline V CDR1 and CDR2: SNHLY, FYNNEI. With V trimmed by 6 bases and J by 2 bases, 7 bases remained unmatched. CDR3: CASRGEQGANYGYTF. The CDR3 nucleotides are TGTGCCAGCAGGGGGGAACAGGGGGCCAACTATGGCTACACCTTC.

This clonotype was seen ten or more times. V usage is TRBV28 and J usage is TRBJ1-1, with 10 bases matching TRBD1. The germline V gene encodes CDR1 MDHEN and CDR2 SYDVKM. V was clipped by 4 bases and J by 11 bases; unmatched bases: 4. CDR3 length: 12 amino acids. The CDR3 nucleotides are TGTGCCAGCAGTTCACAGGGACAGGGGGCTTTCTTT. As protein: CASSSQGQGAFF.

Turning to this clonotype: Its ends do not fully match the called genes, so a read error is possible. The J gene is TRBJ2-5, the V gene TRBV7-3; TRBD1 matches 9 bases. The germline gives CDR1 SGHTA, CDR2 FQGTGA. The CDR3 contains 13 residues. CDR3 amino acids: CASSWGQGETQHF. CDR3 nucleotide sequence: TGTGCCAGCAGCTGGGGACAGGGAGAGACCCAGCACTTC.

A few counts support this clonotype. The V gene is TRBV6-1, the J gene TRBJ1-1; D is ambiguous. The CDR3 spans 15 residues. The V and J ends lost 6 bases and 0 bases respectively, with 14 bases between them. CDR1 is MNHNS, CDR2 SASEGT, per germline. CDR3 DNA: TGTGCCAGCAGAGCGAATGTCGGGGTGAACACTGAAGCTTTCTTT. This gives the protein CASRANVGVNTEAFF.

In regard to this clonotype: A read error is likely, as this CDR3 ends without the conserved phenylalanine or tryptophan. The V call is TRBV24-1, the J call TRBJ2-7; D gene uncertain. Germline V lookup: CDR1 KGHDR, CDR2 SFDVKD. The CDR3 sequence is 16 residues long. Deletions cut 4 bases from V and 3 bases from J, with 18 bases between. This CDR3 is CATSDPGGANSYEQYL. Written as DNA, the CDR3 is TGTGCCACCAGTGACCCCGGTGGAGCAAACAGCTACGAGCAGTACCTC.

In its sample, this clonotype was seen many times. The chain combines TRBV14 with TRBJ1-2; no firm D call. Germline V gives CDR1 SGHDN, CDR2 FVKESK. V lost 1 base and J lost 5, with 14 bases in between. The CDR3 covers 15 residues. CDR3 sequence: CASSQGQVGGYGYTF. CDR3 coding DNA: TGTGCCAGCAGCCAAGGGCAGGTTGGTGGTTATGGCTACACCTTC.

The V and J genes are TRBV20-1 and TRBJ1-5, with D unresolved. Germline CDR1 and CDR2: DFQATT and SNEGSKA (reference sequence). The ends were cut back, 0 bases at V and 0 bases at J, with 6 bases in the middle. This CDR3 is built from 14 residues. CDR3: CSARDRLSNQPQHF. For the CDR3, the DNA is TGCAGTGCTAGAGATCGACTTAGCAATCAGCCCCAGCATTTT.

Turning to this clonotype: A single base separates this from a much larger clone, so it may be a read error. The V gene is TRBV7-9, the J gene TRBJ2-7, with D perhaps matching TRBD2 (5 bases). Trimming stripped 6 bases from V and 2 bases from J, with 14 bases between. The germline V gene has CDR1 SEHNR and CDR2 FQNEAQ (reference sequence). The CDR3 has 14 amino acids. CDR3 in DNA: TGTGCCAGCAGTAGCCCGGACGGGACCTACGAGCAGTACTTC. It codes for CASSSPDGTYEQYF.

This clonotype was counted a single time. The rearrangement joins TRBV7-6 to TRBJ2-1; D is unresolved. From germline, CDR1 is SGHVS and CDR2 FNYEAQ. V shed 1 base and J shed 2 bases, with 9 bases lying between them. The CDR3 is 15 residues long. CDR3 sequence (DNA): TGTGCCAGCAGCTTAGGGGCTAGTCCCTACAATGAGCAGTTCTTC. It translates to CASSLGASPYNEQFF. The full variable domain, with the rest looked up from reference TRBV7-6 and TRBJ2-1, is GAGVSQSPRYKVTKRGQDVALRCDPISGHVSLYWYRQALGQGPEFLTYFNYEAQQDKSGLPNDRFSAERPEGSISTLTIQRTEQRDSAMYRCASSLGASPYNEQFFGPGTRLTVL.

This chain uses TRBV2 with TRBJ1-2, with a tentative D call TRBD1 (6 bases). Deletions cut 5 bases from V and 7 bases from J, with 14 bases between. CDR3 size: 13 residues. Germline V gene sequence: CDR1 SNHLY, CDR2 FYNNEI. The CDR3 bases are TGTGCCAGCAGTCCTCGGGCAGGGGCTGGCTACACCTTC. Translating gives CASSPRAGAGYTF.

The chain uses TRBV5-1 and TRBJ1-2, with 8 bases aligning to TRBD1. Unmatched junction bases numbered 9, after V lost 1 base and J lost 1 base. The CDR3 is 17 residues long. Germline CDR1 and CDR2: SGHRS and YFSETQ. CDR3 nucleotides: TGCGCCAGCAGCTTGCAGGGGAGGGGACAGGTTAACTATGGCTACACCTTC. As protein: CASSLQGRGQVNYGYTF.

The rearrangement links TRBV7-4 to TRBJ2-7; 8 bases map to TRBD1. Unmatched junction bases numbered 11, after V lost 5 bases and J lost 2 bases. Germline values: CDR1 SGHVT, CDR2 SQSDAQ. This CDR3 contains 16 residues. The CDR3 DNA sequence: TGTGCCAGCAGCCCAGGGACAGGCGTCCTTACCTACGAGCAGTACTTC. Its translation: CASSPGTGVLTYEQYF.

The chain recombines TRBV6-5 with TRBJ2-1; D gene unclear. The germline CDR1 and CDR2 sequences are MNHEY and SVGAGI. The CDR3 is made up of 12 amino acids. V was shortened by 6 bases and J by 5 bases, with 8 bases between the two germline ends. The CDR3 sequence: CASSPFDNEQFF. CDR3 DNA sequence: TGTGCCAGCAGCCCTTTTGACAATGAGCAGTTCTTC.

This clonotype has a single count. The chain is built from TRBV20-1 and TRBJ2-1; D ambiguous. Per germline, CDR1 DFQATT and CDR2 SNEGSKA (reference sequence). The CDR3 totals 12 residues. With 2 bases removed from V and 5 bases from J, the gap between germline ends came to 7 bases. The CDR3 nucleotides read TGCAGTGCTAGATCGGTAAACAATGAGCAGTTCTTC. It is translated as CSARSVNNEQFF.

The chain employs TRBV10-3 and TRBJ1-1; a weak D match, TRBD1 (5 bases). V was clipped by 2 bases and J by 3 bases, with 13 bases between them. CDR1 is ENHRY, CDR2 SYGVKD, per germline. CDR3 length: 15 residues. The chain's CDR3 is CAISELGGGYTEAFF. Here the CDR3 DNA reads TGTGCCATCAGTGAGCTCGGGGGTGGGTACACTGAAGCTTTCTTT.

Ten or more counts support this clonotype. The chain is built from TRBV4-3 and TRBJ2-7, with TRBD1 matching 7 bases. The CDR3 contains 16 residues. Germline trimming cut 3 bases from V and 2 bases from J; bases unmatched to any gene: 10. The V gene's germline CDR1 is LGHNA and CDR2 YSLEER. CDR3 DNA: TGCGCCAGCAGCCACGTTCCCGGGACAGCCACCTACGAGCAGTACTTC. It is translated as CASSHVPGTATYEQYF.

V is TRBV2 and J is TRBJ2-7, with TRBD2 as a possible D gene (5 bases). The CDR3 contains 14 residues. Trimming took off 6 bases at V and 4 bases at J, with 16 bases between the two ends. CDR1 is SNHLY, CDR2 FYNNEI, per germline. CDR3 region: CASRVQRVEYEQYF. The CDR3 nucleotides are TGTGCCAGCAGGGTCCAGAGGGTGGAATACGAGCAGTACTTC.

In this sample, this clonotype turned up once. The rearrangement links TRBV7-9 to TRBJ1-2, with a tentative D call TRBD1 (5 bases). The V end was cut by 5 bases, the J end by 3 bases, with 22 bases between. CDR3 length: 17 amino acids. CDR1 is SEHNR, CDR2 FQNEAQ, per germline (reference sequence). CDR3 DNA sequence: TGTGCCAGCAGCACACTTAAACCCCCAGGGATTGACTATGGCTACACCTTC. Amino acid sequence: CASSTLKPPGIDYGYTF.

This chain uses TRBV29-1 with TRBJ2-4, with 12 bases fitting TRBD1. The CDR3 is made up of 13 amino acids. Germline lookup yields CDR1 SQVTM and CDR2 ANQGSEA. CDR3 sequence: CSPGTGGVNIQYF. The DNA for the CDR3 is TGCAGTCCCGGGACAGGGGGCGTGAACATTCAGTACTTC.

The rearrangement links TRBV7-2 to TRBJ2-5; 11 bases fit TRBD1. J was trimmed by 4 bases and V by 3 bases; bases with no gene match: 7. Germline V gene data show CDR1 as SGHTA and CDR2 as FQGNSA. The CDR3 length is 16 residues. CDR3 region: CASSFTGTGGGETQYF. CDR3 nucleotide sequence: TGTGCCAGCAGCTTCACCGGGACAGGGGGTGGAGAGACCCAGTACTTC. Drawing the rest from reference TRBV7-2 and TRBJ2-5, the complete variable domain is GAGVSQSPSNKVTEKGKDVELRCDPISGHTALYWYRQSLGQGLEFLIYFQGNSAPDKSGLPSDRFSAERTGGSVSTLTIQRTQQEDSAVYLCASSFTGTGGGETQYFGPGTRLLVL.